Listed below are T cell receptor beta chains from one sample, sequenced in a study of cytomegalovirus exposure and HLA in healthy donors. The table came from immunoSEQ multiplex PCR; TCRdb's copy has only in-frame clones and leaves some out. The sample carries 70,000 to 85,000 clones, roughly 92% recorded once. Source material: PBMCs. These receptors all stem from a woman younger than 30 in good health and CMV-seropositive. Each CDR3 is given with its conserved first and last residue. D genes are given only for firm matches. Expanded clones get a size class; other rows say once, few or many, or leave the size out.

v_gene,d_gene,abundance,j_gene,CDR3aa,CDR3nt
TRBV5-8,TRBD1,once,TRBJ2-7,CASSLGQGTINF,TGTGCCAGCAGCCTAGGACAGGGGACCATTAACTTC
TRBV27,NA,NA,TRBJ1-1,CASSPGDLGAEAFF,TGTGCCAGCAGTCCCGGGGATTTGGGTGCTGAAGCTTTCTTT
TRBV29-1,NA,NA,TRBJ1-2,CSGGDIRLYGYTF,TGCAGCGGTGGGGACATTCGGCTTTATGGCTACACCTTC
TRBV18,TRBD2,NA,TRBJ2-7,CASSSVAGSVSYEQYF,TGTGCCAGCTCATCGGTAGCGGGTTCGGTCTCCTACGAGCAGTACTTC
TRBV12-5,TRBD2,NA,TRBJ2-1,CASGLVRRQLGLAGGPPYNEQFF,TGTGCTAGTGGTTTGGTACGCCGTCAATTGGGACTAGCGGGGGGCCCTCCCTACAATGAGCAGTTCTTC
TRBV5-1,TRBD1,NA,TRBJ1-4,CASSNGQGGGEKLFF,TGCGCCAGCAGCAACGGACAGGGAGGCGGTGAAAAACTGTTTTTT
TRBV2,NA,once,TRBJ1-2,CASRGTSESGYTF,TGTGCCAGCAGGGGGACTTCGGAAAGTGGCTACACCTTC
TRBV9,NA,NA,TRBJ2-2,CASSVKRSTGELFF,TGTGCCAGCAGCGTGAAGCGGTCGACCGGGGAGCTGTTTTTT
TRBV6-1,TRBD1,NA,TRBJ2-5,CASRGQGKETQYF,TGTGCCAGCAGGGGACAGGGGAAAGAGACCCAGTACTTC
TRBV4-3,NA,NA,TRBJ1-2,CASSQDRARFNYGYTF,TGCGCCAGCAGCCAAGATCGAGCTAGATTTAACTATGGCTACACCTTC
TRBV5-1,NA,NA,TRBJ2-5,CASCQERLTETQYF,TGCGCCAGCTGCCAAGAAAGACTGACAGAGACCCAGTACTTC
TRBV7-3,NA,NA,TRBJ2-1,CASSLQGISSYNEQFF,TGTGCCAGCAGCTTACAGGGGATCTCCTCCTACAATGAGCAGTTCTTC
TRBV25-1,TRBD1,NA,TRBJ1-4,CASSATGGEANEKLFF,TGTGCCAGCAGTGCGACAGGGGGCGAGGCTAATGAAAAACTGTTTTTT
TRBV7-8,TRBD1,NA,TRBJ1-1,CASSWGRTGEGTEAFF,TGTGCCAGCAGCTGGGGACGGACAGGGGAGGGGACTGAAGCTTTCTTT
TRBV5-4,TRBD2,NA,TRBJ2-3,CASSLKLAGGTEYTQYF,TGTGCCAGCAGCTTGAAACTAGCGGGGGGGACGGAATATACGCAGTATTTT
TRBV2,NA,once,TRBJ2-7,CASSEEYRGEQYF,TGTGCCAGCAGTGAAGAGTATCGGGGCGAGCAGTACTTC
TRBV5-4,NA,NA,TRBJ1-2,CASSLVSRGTDYTF,TGTGCCAGCAGCTTGGTATCGCGGGGAACTGACTACACCTTC
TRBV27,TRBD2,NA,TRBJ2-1,CASSYVGAGGGDEQFF,TGTGCCAGCAGTTACGTTGGAGCGGGAGGAGGCGATGAGCAGTTCTTC
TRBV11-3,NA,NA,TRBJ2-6,CASSLSLRGTGANVLTF,TGTGCCAGCAGCTTATCTCTGAGGGGGACTGGGGCCAACGTCCTGACTTTC
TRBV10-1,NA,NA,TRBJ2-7,CASSAGTPSYEQYF,TGCGCCAGCAGTGCCGGGACACCCTCCTACGAGCAGTACTTC
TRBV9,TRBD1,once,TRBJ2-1,CASSVDGQGKNEQFF,TGTGCCAGCAGCGTAGATGGACAGGGGAAAAATGAGCAGTTCTTC
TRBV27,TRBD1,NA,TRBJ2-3,CASSRQGAVLTDTQYF,TGTGCCAGCAGTAGACAGGGGGCCGTGCTGACAGATACGCAGTATTTT
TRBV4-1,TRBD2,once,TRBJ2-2,CASRQRLAGGGPGELFF,TGCGCCAGCAGACAACGACTAGCGGGAGGAGGGCCCGGGGAGCTGTTTTTT
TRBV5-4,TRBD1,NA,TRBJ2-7,CASSLGQGAYEQYF,TGTGCCAGCAGCTTGGGACAGGGGGCTTACGAGCAGTACTTC
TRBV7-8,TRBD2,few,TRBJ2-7,CASSPYRLAGAYEQYF,TGTGCCAGCAGCCCCTACCGACTAGCGGGGGCCTACGAGCAGTACTTC
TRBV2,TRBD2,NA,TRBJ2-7,CASSAGLAGGYEQYF,TGTGCCAGCAGTGCTGGGCTAGCGGGAGGGTACGAGCAGTACTTC
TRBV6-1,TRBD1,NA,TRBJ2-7,CASINRGEQYF,TGTGCCAGCATCAACAGGGGGGAGCAGTACTTC
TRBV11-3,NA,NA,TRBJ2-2,CASSNRQLAHTGELFF,TGTGCCAGCAGCAATAGGCAGCTAGCCCACACCGGGGAGCTGTTTTTT
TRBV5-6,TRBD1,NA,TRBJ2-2,CASSLAPGGTGELFF,TGTGCCAGCAGCTTGGCTCCAGGGGGCACCGGGGAGCTGTTTTTT
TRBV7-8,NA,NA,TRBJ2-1,CASSSLGGLGDEQFF,TGTGCCAGCAGCTCTCTGGGGGGGCTTGGGGATGAGCAGTTCTTC
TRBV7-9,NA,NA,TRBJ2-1,CASSLGGAQFF,TGTGCCAGCAGCTTAGGGGGCGCGCAGTTCTTC
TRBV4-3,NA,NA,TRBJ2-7,CASSQGYPTEAYEQYF,TGCGCCAGCAGCCAAGGATATCCAACGGAGGCCTACGAGCAGTACTTC
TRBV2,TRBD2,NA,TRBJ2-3,CASSELSGASTDTQYF,TGTGCCAGCAGTGAACTGAGCGGGGCTAGCACAGATACGCAGTATTTT
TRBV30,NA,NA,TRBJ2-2,CAWSALWQGVGELFF,TGTGCCTGGAGTGCCCTGTGGCAGGGCGTCGGGGAGCTGTTTTTT
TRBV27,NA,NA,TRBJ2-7,CASSLYGTLRSSYEQYF,TGTGCCAGCAGTTTATACGGGACACTGAGGAGCTCCTACGAGCAGTACTTC
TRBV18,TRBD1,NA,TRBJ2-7,CASSPYPTGGDSYEQYF,TGTGCCAGCTCACCATATCCTACAGGGGGAGATTCCTACGAGCAGTACTTC
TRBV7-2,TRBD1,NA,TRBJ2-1,CATNPPRGDRGAANEQFF,TGTGCCACCAATCCTCCGAGGGGGGACAGGGGGGCAGCTAATGAGCAGTTCTTC
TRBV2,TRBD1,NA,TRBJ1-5,CASSLGQGKQPQHF,TGTGCCAGCAGCCTGGGACAGGGGAAGCAGCCCCAGCATTTT
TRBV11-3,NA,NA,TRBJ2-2,CASSATDRNTGELFF,TGTGCCAGCAGCGCGACAGATAGGAACACCGGGGAGCTGTTTTTT
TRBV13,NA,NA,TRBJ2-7,CASSQEGGPEAYEQYF,TGTGCCAGCAGCCAGGAGGGGGGGCCCGAGGCATACGAGCAGTACTTC
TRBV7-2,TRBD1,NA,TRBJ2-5,CASSGTGGQETQYF,TGTGCCAGCAGTGGGACAGGAGGACAAGAGACCCAGTACTTC
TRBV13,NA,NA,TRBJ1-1,CASSLIGQPAEAFF,TGTGCCAGCAGCTTGATAGGACAGCCCGCTGAAGCTTTCTTT
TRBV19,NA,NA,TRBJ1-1,CASSHTMNTEAFF,TGTGCCAGTAGTCATACTATGAACACTGAAGCTTTCTTT
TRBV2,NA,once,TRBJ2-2,CASSEFRVGETGELFF,TGTGCCAGCAGTGAATTCCGGGTAGGAGAAACCGGGGAGCTGTTTTTT
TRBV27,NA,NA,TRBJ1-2,CASSSGKRSNYGYTF,TGTGCCAGCTCCTCGGGAAAGAGGTCGAACTATGGCTACACCTTC
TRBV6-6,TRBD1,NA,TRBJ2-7,CASSSPDRGTYEQYF,TGTGCCAGCAGTTCCCCAGACAGGGGAACCTACGAGCAGTACTTC
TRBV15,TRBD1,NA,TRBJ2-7,CATSRDLGQGSYEQYF,TGTGCCACCAGCAGGGACCTGGGACAGGGAAGCTACGAGCAGTACTTC